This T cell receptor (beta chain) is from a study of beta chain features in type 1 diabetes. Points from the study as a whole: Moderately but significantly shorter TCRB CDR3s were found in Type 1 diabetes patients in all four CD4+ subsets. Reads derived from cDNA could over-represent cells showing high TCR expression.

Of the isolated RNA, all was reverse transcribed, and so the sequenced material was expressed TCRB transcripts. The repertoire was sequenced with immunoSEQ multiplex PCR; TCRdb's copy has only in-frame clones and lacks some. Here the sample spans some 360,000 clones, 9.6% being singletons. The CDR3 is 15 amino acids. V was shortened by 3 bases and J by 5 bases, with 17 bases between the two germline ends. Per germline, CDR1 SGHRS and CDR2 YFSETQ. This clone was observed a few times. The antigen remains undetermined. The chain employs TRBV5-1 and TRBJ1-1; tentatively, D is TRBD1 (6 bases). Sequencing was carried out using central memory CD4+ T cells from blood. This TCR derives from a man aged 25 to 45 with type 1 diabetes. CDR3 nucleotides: TGCGCCAGCAGCTCCATGTGGGGGGCGGAAACTGAAGCTTTCTTT. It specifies CASSSMWGAETEAFF. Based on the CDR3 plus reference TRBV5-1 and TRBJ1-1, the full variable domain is KAGVTQTPRYLIKTRGQQVTLSCSPISGHRSVSWYQQTPGQGLQFLFEYFSETQRNKGNFPGRFSGRQFSNSRSEMNVSTLELGDSALYLCASSSMWGAETEAFFGQGTRLTVV.